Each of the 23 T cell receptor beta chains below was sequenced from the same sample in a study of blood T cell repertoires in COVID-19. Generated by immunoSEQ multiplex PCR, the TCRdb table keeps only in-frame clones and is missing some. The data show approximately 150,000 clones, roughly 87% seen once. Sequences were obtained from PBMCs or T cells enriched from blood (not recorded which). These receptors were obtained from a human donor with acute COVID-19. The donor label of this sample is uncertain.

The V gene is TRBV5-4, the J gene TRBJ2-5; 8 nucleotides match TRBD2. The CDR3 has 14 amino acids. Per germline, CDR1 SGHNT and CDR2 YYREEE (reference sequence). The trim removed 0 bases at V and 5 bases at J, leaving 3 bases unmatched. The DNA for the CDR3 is TGTGCCAGCAGCTTGGGGCGGGGGGTCGAGACCCAGTACTTC. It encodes CASSLGRGVETQYF.

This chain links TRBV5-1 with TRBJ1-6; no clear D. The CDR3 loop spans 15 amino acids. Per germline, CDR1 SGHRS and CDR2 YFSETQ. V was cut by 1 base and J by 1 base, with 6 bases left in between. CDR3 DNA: TGCGCCAGCAGCTTGTCAGGTTCCTATAATTCACCCCTCCACTTT. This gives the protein CASSLSGSYNSPLHF.

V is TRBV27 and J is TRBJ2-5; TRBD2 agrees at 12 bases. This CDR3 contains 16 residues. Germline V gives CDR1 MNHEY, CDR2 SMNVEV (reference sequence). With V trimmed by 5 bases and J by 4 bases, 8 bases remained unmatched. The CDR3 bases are TGTGCCAGCAGTAGAACTAGCGGGGGGCCTTTAGAGACCCAGTACTTC. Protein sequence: CASSRTSGGPLETQYF.

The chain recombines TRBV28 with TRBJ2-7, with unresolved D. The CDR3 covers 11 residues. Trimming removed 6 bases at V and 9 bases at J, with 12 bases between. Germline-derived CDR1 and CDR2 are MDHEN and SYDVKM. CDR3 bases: TGTGCCAGCAGCCGCCTAGGTGCGCAGTACTTC. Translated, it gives CASSRLGAQYF.

CDR3 residues: CASADFRGTEQFF. CDR3 bases: TGTGCCAGCGCGGATTTCAGGGGGACTGAGCAGTTCTTC. The chain employs TRBV7-2 and TRBJ2-1; 7 nucleotides agree with TRBD1. The V gene end was trimmed by 8 bases and the J gene end by 9 bases; junction bases not matched to a gene: 10. The CDR3 is 13 residues long. Germline V gene lookup returns CDR1 SGHTA and CDR2 FQGNSA.

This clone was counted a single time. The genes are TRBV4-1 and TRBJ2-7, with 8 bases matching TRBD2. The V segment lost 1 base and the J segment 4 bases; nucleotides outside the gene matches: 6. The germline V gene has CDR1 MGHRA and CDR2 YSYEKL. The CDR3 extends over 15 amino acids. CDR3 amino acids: CASSQGSGERYEQYF. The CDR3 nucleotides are TGCGCCAGCAGCCAAGGTAGCGGGGAAAGGTACGAGCAGTACTTC.

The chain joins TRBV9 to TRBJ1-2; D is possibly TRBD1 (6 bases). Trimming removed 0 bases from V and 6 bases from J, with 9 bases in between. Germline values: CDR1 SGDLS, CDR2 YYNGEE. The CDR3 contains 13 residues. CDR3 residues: CASSVGTVDGYTF. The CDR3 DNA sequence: TGTGCCAGCAGCGTAGGGACAGTAGATGGCTACACCTTC.

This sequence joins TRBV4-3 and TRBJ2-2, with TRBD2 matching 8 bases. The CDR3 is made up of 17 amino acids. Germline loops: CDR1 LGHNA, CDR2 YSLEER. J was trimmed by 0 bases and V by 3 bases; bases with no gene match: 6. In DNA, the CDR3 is TGCGCCAGCAGCCAGACGCCCGGGGGGGCGAACACCGGGGAGCTGTTTTTT. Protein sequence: CASSQTPGGANTGELFF.

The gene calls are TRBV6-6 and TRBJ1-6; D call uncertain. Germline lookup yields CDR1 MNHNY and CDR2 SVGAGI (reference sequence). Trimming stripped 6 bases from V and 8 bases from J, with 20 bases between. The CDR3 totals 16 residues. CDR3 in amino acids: CASSYPGRQVDSPLHF. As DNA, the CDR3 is TGTGCCAGCAGCTACCCCGGGAGGCAGGTCGATTCACCCCTCCACTTT.

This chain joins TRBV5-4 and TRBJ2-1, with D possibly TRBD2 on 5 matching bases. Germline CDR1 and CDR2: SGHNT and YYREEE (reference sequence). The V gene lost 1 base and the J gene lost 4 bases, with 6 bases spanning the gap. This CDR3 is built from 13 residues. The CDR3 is CASSLTGYNEQFF. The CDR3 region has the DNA TGTGCCAGCAGCTTGACGGGGTACAATGAGCAGTTCTTC.

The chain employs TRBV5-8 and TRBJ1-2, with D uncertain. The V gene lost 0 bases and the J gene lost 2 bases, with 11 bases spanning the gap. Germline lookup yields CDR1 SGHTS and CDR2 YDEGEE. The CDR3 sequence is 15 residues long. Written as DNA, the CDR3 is TGTGCCAGCAGCTTGGGTGAGGTCCTCAACTATGGCTACACCTTC. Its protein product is CASSLGEVLNYGYTF.

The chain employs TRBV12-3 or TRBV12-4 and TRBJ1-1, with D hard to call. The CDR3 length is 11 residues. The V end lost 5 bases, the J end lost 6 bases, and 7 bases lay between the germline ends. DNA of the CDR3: TGTGCCAGCAGTGACCGGGCTGAAGCTTTCTTT. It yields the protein CASSDRAEAFF.

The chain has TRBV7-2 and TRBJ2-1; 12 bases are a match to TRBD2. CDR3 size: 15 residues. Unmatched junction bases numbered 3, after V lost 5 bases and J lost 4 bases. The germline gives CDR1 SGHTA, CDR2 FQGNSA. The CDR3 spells CASSATSGGYNEQFF. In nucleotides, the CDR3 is TGTGCCAGCAGCGCGACTAGCGGGGGATACAATGAGCAGTTCTTC. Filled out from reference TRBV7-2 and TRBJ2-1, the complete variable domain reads GAGVSQSPSNKVTEKGKDVELRCDPISGHTALYWYRQSLGQGLEFLIYFQGNSAPDKSGLPSDRFSAERTGGSVSTLTIQRTQQEDSAVYLCASSATSGGYNEQFFGPGTRLTVL.

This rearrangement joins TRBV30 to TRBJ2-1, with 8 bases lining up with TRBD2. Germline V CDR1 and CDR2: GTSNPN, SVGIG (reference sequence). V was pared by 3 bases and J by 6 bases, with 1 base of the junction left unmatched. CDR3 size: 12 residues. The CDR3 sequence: CAWSGGGNEQFF. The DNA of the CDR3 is TGTGCCTGGAGCGGGGGGGGCAATGAGCAGTTCTTC.

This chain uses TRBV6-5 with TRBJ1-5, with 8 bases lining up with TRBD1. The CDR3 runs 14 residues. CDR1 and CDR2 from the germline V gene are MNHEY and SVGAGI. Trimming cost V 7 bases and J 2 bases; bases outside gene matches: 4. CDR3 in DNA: TGTGCCAGCATTCTGGGACAGGGCAATCAGCCCCAGCATTTT. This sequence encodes CASILGQGNQPQHF.

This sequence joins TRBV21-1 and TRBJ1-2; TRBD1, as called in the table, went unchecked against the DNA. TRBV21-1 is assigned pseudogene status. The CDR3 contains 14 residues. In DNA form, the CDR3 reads TGTGCCAGCAGCAAAGTCGGCAGGCCCTATGGCTACACCTTC. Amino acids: CASSKVGRPYGYTF.

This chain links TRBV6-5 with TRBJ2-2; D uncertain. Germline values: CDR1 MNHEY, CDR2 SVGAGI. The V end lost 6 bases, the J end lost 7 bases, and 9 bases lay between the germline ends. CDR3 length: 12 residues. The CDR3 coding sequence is TGTGCCAGCAGCCCCCTAAACGGGGAGCTGTTTTTT. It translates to CASSPLNGELFF.

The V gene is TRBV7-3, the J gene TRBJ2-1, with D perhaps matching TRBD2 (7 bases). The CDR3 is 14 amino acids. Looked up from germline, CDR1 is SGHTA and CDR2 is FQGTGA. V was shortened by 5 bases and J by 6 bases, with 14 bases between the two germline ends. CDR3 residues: CASSTGGAGNEQFF. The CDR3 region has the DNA TGTGCCAGCAGCACTGGGGGGGCCGGCAATGAGCAGTTCTTC.

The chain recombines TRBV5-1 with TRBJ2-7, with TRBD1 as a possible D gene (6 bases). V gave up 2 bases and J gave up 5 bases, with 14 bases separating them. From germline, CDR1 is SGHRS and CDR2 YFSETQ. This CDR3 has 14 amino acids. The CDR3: CASSLAGGANEQYF. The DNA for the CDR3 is TGCGCCAGCAGCTTAGCTGGGGGCGCGAACGAGCAGTACTTC.

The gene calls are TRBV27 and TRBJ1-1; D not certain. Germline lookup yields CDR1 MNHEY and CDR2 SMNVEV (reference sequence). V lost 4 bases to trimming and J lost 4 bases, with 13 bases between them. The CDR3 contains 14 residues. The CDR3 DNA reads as TGTGCCAGCAGTTCGGCGGGTAGGATCACTGAAGCTTTCTTT. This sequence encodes CASSSAGRITEAFF.

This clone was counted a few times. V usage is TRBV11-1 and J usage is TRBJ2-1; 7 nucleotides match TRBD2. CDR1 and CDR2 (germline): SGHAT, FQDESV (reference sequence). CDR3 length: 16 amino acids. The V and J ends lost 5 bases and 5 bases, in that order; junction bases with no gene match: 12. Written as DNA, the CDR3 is TGTGCCAGCAGCCGAGCGGAAGCGGGGTGGGACAATGAGCAGTTCTTC. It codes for CASSRAEAGWDNEQFF. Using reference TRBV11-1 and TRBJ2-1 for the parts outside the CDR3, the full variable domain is EAEVAQSPRYKITEKSQAVAFWCDPISGHATLYWYRQILGQGPELLVQFQDESVVDDSQLPKDRFSAERLKGVDSTLKIQPAELGDSAMYLCASSRAEAGWDNEQFFGPGTRLTVL.

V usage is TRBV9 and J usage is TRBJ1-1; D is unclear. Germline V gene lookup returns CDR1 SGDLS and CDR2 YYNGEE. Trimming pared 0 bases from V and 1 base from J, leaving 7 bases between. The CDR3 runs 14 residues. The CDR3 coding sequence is TGTGCCAGCAGCGTAGGATCAGGGAACACTGAAGCTTTCTTT. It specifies CASSVGSGNTEAFF. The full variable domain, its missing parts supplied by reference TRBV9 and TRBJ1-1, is DSGVTQTPKHLITATGQRVTLRCSPRSGDLSVYWYQQSLDQGLQFLIQYYNGEERAKGNILERFSAQQFPDLHSELNLSSLELGDSALYFCASSVGSGNTEAFFGQGTRLTVV.

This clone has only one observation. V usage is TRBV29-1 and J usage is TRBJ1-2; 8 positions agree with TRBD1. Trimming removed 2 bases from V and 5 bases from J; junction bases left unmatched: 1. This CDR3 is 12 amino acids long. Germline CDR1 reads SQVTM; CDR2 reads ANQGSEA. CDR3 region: CSVERTGYGYTF. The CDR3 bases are TGCAGCGTTGAAAGGACAGGGTATGGCTACACCTTC.